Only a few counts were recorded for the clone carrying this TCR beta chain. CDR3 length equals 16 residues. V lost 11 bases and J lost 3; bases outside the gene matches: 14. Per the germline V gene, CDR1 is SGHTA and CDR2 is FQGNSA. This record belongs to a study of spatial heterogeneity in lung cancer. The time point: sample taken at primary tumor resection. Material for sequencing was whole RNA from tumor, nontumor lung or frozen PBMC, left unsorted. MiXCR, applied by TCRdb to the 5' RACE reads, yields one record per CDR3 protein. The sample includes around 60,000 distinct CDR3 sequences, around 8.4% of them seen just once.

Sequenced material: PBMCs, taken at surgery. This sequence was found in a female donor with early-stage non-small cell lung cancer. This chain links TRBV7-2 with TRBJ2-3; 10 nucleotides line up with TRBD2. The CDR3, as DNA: TGTGCCTCTACGGGGAAGCGGGAGGGCCGAACAGATACGCAGTATTTT. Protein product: CASTGKREGRTDTQYF.